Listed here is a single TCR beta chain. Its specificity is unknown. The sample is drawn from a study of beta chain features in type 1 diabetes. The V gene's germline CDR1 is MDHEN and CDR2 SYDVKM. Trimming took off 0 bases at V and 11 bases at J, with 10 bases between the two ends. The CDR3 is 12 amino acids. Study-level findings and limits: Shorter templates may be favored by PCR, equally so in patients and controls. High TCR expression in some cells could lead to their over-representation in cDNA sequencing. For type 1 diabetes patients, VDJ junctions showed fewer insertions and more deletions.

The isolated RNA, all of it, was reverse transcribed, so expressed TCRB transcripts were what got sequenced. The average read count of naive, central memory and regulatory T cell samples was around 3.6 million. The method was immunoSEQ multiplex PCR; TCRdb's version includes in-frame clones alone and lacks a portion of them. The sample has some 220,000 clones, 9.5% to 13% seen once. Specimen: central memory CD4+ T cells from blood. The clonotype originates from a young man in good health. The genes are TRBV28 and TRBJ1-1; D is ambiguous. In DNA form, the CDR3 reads TGTGCCAGCAGTTTATGGGCCCAGCGGGCTTTCTTT. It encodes CASSLWAQRAFF.